This T cell receptor (beta chain) stems from a study of blood T cell repertoires in COVID-19. On the study more broadly: Specimens from acute and convalescent COVID-19 originated in the United States, Italy and Spain.

The data were produced by immunoSEQ multiplex PCR, yet TCRdb's version contains in-frame clones alone and is incomplete. The sample consists of 200,000 to 250,000 clones, approximately 83% of them appearing once. The germline V gene has CDR1 SGHAT and CDR2 FQNNGV. The CDR3 is 15 residues long. V gave up 10 bases and J gave up 6 bases, with 21 bases separating them. The cohort comprised adults aged 18 to 89 years residing in 20 to 30 US areas. Individuals in the exposed group had encountered a COVID-19 case within 2 weeks preceding study entry. This clonotype originated in a woman aged 45-65 years who had been exposed to COVID-19. The sequencing sample was made of PBMCs or T cells enriched from blood (not recorded which). The chain carries TRBV11-2 and TRBJ2-2; TRBD2 is a possible D gene (5 bases). In DNA, the CDR3 is TGTGCCACCCAGTCGGGTGGAACCGGGGCCGGGGAGCTGTTTTTT. It is translated as CATQSGGTGAGELFF.